These 28 T cell receptor beta chains originate from one sample sequenced in a study of T-cell memory formation after mild COVID-19. A single record per CDR3 protein comes from TCRdb applying MiXCR to the 5' RACE reads. The table records about 340,000 distinct CDR3 sequences, around a fifth of them present only once. The specimen was PBMCs or a T cell subset sorted from them (not recorded which). Receptor source: an adult woman who had mild COVID-19 (a few samples of this study predate the infection). Cell type and time point are not known.

The gene calls are TRBV9 and TRBJ2-3; D unclear. The germline V gene has CDR1 SGDLS and CDR2 YYNGEE. Trimming took off 0 bases at V and 6 bases at J, with 17 bases between the two ends. The CDR3 is made up of 16 amino acids. The CDR3 DNA sequence: TGTGCCAGCAGCGTAGCCCCTCGAGACCCGGACGATACGCAGTATTTT. This translates into CASSVAPRDPDDTQYF.

This clonotype came up a few times. The chain uses TRBV6-2 or TRBV6-3 and TRBJ2-2; 8 bases line up with TRBD1. J gave up 2 bases and V 7 bases, and 12 bases lay outside the gene matches. Germline V gene sequence: CDR1 MNHEY, CDR2 SVGEGT. This CDR3 is 17 amino acids long. The CDR3 bases are TGTGCCAGCAACCAGCTAGGGGGGACAGGCAACACCGGGGAGCTGTTTTTT. Translation gives CASNQLGGTGNTGELFF.

The sample holds one count of this clonotype. The chain is built from TRBV30 and TRBJ1-4, with a weak D call TRBD1 (6 bases). The CDR3 extends over 14 amino acids. V lost 1 base, J lost 7 bases, and 13 bases lay in between. Germline V lookup: CDR1 GTSNPN, CDR2 SVGIG (reference sequence). Written as DNA, the CDR3 is TGTGCCTGGAGTGGGGACAAATGGATTGAAAAACTGTTTTTT. Translation gives CAWSGDKWIEKLFF.

This sequence joins TRBV7-9 and TRBJ2-3; 7 bases agree with TRBD2. Looked up from germline, CDR1 is SEHNR and CDR2 is FQNEAQ (reference sequence). Trimming removed 5 bases from V and 3 bases from J; junction bases left unmatched: 11. This CDR3 is built from 16 residues. The CDR3 is CASSPDGGTSTDTQYF. The CDR3 coding sequence is TGTGCCAGCAGCCCCGACGGGGGGACGAGTACAGATACGCAGTATTTT.

The chain employs TRBV10-3 and TRBJ2-7; TRBD2 might be the D (7 bases). CDR1 is ENHRY and CDR2 is SYGVKD in the germline V gene. The CDR3 is 16 amino acids. Between the trimmed V and J ends, which lost 4 bases and 2 bases, there was a span of 18 bases. CDR3 protein: CAISGGGDRFTYEQYF. DNA for the CDR3: TGTGCCATCAGTGGCGGGGGTGACAGGTTCACCTACGAGCAGTACTTC.

Ten or more counts support this clonotype. The chain couples TRBV12-3 or TRBV12-4 to TRBJ2-7, with 12 bases fitting TRBD2. The CDR3 consists of 16 residues. Unmatched junction bases numbered 10, after V lost 5 bases and J lost 5 bases. CDR3 nucleotide sequence: TGTGCCAGCAGTCCCTCCGTTGGACTAGCGGGACACGAGCAGTACTTC. This gives the protein CASSPSVGLAGHEQYF.

This clonotype has just a few counts. The chain couples TRBV20-1 to TRBJ1-2, with D unclear. CDR1 is DFQATT and CDR2 is SNEGSKA in the germline V gene (reference sequence). V lost 5 bases and J lost 3, with 16 bases in between. The length of the CDR3 is 14 residues. The CDR3 sequence: CSAVSGIFDYGYTF. The CDR3 region has the DNA TGCAGTGCTGTTTCGGGGATTTTTGACTATGGCTACACCTTC.

A few counts support this clonotype. The chain employs TRBV5-6 and TRBJ2-7, with D perhaps TRBD1 or TRBD2 (5 bases each). The ends were cut back, 4 bases at V and 3 bases at J, with 17 bases in the middle. Germline V gives CDR1 SGHDT, CDR2 YYEEEE. The CDR3 runs to 15 residues. The CDR3 DNA is TGTGCCAGCAGCCCTCTCCGGGGCTCCTACTACGAGCAGTACTTC. Its translation: CASSPLRGSYYEQYF.

J is TRBJ1-1 and V is TRBV7-9; 8 positions match TRBD1. The CDR3 is 15 residues long. Germline V CDR1 and CDR2: SEHNR, FQNEAQ (reference sequence). The V segment lost 0 bases and the J segment 4 bases; nucleotides outside the gene matches: 4. The CDR3 DNA sequence: TGTGCCAGCAGCTTAGCAAACAGGGGGGCCACTGAAGCTTTCTTT. It codes for CASSLANRGATEAFF.

The sample holds a few counts of this clonotype. The chain couples TRBV7-9 to TRBJ2-5; no clear D gene. CDR3 size: 13 residues. Trimming took 6 bases from V and 7 from J, leaving 15 bases between them. CDR1 and CDR2 from the germline V gene are SEHNR and FQNEAQ (reference sequence). CDR3 loop: CASRGLGVGTQYF. Written as DNA, the CDR3 is TGTGCCAGCAGGGGCCTGGGTGTGGGGACCCAGTACTTC. Looking up the rest from reference TRBV7-9 and TRBJ2-5 gives the full variable domain: DTGVSQNPRHKITKRGQNVTFRCDPISEHNRLYWYRQTLGQGPEFLTYFQNEAQLEKSRLLSDRFSAERPKGSFSTLEIQRTEQGDSAMYLCASRGLGVGTQYFGPGTRLLVL.

The V and J genes are TRBV12-3 or TRBV12-4 and TRBJ2-1, with a tentative D call TRBD2 (5 bases). This CDR3 spans 14 amino acids. With 3 bases removed from V and 7 bases from J, the gap between germline ends came to 13 bases. The CDR3 DNA follows: TGTGCCAGCAGTTTCGTGGGAGTAAGAAATGAGCAGTTCTTC. This gives the protein CASSFVGVRNEQFF.

V and J are TRBV7-9 and TRBJ1-1; TRBD1 might be the D (6 bases). CDR1 SEHNR and CDR2 FQNEAQ come from the germline V gene (reference sequence). This CDR3 is built from 16 residues. The germline V and J ends were trimmed by 5 bases and 0 bases, with 16 bases remaining between them. The CDR3 nucleotides read TGTGCCAGCAGCCCCCCGACAGGAGGCATGAACACTGAAGCTTTCTTT. Its protein product is CASSPPTGGMNTEAFF.

The chain joins TRBV12-3 or TRBV12-4 to TRBJ1-1; TRBD1 agrees at 7 bases. The CDR3 spans 14 residues. The J segment lost 2 bases and the V segment lost 7 bases, leaving 7 bases of the junction unmatched. The CDR3 DNA reads as TGTGCCAGCACCCCGACAGGGATAAACACTGAAGCTTTCTTT. As protein: CASTPTGINTEAFF.

The chain links TRBV7-8 to TRBJ2-1, with 15 bases lining up with TRBD2. Per the germline V gene, CDR1 is SGHVS and CDR2 is FQNEAQ. V shed 5 bases, J shed 0 bases, and the junction held 8 bases outside the gene matches. The CDR3 runs to 19 residues. The CDR3 spells CASSEEGLAGGTSYNEQFF. In DNA form, the CDR3 reads TGTGCCAGCAGCGAGGAAGGACTAGCGGGAGGGACCTCCTACAATGAGCAGTTCTTC.

The chain employs TRBV7-3 and TRBJ1-2; 9 bases are shared with TRBD1. V was clipped by 5 bases and J by 4 bases; unmatched bases: 5. CDR1 is SGHTA and CDR2 is FQGTGA in the germline V gene. The CDR3 covers 14 residues. This CDR3 is CASSPMDRGYGYTF. The CDR3 DNA follows: TGTGCCAGCAGCCCTATGGACAGGGGCTATGGCTACACCTTC.

The chain links TRBV6-2 or TRBV6-3 to TRBJ2-5; 9 bases agree with TRBD2. This CDR3 has 15 amino acids. The ends lost 8 bases at V and 1 base at J; junction bases unmatched: 8. Germline V CDR1 and CDR2: MNHEY, SVGEGT. CDR3 in amino acids: CASEGRGGAQETQYF. In DNA, the CDR3 is TGTGCCAGCGAGGGTCGCGGGGGGGCCCAAGAGACCCAGTACTTC.

The chain combines TRBV5-6 with TRBJ2-1, with 11 bases identical to TRBD2. CDR3 size: 16 residues. J lost 11 bases, V lost 0 bases, and 10 bases had no gene match. Germline CDR1 reads SGHDT; CDR2 reads YYEEEE. The CDR3 here is CASSLGLAGKEHQQFF. The CDR3 region has the DNA TGTGCCAGCAGCTTGGGACTAGCGGGAAAAGAACACCAGCAGTTCTTC.

The genes are TRBV4-3 and TRBJ2-3; TRBD2 is a possible D gene (6 bases). Per germline, CDR1 LGHNA and CDR2 YSLEER. This CDR3 comprises 16 residues. The ends were cut back, 0 bases at V and 2 bases at J, with 12 bases in the middle. CDR3 bases: TGCGCCAGCAGCCAAGAGGTAGCGGTTTTCACAGATACGCAGTATTTT. Its protein product is CASSQEVAVFTDTQYF.

The chain joins TRBV24-1 to TRBJ2-1, with D perhaps matching TRBD2 (5 bases). Per the germline V gene, CDR1 is KGHDR and CDR2 is SFDVKD. V was cut by 1 base and J by 8 bases, with 14 bases left in between. The CDR3 is 15 amino acids. The CDR3 loop reads CATSDFVLGRDEQFF. CDR3 nucleotides: TGTGCCACCAGTGATTTTGTACTAGGGCGTGATGAGCAGTTCTTC.

This clonotype was observed many times. The J gene is TRBJ2-7, the V gene TRBV12-3 or TRBV12-4, with 8 positions matching TRBD1. V shed 6 bases, J shed 5 bases, and the junction held 6 bases outside the gene matches. This CDR3 contains 13 residues. The CDR3 spells CASSDRGRDEQYF. The CDR3 bases are TGTGCCAGCAGCGACAGGGGACGGGACGAGCAGTACTTC.

This clonotype has a handful of counts. The chain uses TRBV3-1 and TRBJ2-7; 8 bases agree with TRBD1. Germline V lookup: CDR1 LGHDT, CDR2 YNNKEL (reference sequence). The CDR3 extends over 14 amino acids. V trimming: 1 base; J trimming: 6 bases; junction bases outside the gene matches: 5. For the CDR3, the DNA is TGTGCCAGCAGCCAAGTGGGGACAGGTCCCGAGCAGTACTTC. It is translated as CASSQVGTGPEQYF.

This clonotype has a handful of counts. The chain links TRBV6-6 to TRBJ2-7, with D maybe TRBD1 (5 bases). This CDR3 is built from 15 residues. Germline CDR1 reads MNHNY; CDR2 reads SVGAGI (reference sequence). V gave up 0 bases and J gave up 5 bases, with 14 bases separating them. In nucleotides, the CDR3 is TGTGCCAGCAGTTACTCGAAAGGGGCTCGGAACGAGCAGTACTTC. Its translation is CASSYSKGARNEQYF.

The rearrangement uses TRBV7-8 and TRBJ1-1; 11 nucleotides agree with TRBD1. The CDR3 length is 16 residues. Per the germline V gene, CDR1 is SGHVS and CDR2 is FQNEAQ. V lost 5 bases to trimming and J lost 0 bases; unmatched junction nucleotides: 5. The CDR3 DNA reads as TGTGCCAGCAGCACTAGGACAGGGGGCTTGAACACTGAAGCTTTCTTT. As protein: CASSTRTGGLNTEAFF.

This clonotype was detected a few times. This chain joins TRBV24-1 and TRBJ2-1; 9 nucleotides agree with TRBD1. Trimming cost V 6 bases and J 7 bases; bases outside gene matches: 9. CDR3 length equals 15 residues. Germline CDR1 KGHDR, CDR2 SFDVKD. CDR3 bases: TGTGCCACCAGTCTAAGGGACAGGGCTATTAATGAGCAGTTCTTC. Its translation is CATSLRDRAINEQFF.

This clonotype occurred a few times. The chain combines TRBV4-3 with TRBJ2-3; 10 bases match TRBD2. Trimming at V came to 0 bases and at J to 2 bases, leaving 2 bases not matched to a gene. The CDR3 has 16 residues. Germline CDR1 is LGHNA and CDR2 is YSLEER. The CDR3 is CASSQELAGNTDTQYF. CDR3 DNA sequence: TGCGCCAGCAGCCAAGAACTAGCGGGAAACACAGATACGCAGTATTTT.

As concerns this clonotype: It may be a read error: a sequence one base away is much more abundant. The CDR3 spells CSARQGATEAFF. The CDR3 coding sequence is TGCAGTGCTAGACAGGGGGCCACTGAAGCTTTCTTT. V gene TRBV20-1 combines with J gene TRBJ1-1; 8 positions match TRBD1. CDR3 length equals 12 residues. The J segment lost 4 bases and the V segment lost 2 bases, leaving 0 bases of the junction unmatched. Per the germline V gene, CDR1 is DFQATT and CDR2 is SNEGSKA (reference sequence).

V gene TRBV3-1 combines with J gene TRBJ2-3; tentatively, D is TRBD1 or TRBD2 (5 bases each). The germline V and J ends were trimmed by 3 bases and 4 bases, with 14 bases remaining between them. The CDR3 loop spans 15 amino acids. Germline V gene data show CDR1 as LGHDT and CDR2 as YNNKEL (reference sequence). DNA of the CDR3: TGTGCCAGCAGCCATCCCGGGACGAACCCAGATACGCAGTATTTT. It specifies CASSHPGTNPDTQYF.

This chain joins TRBV20-1 and TRBJ1-2, with a tentative D call TRBD1 (5 bases). The CDR3 sequence is 14 residues long. Germline CDR1 and CDR2: DFQATT and SNEGSKA (reference sequence). With 4 bases removed from V and 3 bases from J, the gap between germline ends came to 15 bases. The CDR3 sequence is CSATRGDSDYGYTF. CDR3 DNA sequence: TGCAGTGCTACTCGTGGGGACTCGGACTATGGCTACACCTTC.